Shown below are 3 T cell receptor beta chains from a single sample sequenced in a study of blood T cell repertoires in COVID-19 (dated by TCRdb to between 2020 and 2021). Preparation of the library involved the immunoSEQ multiplex PCR assay. Imported from immuneACCESS, the table was reduced by TCRdb to in-frame sequences with V and J called. These copies leave out some clones; in studies compared against another copy, an unresolved V gene accounts for under half, and the cause of the remainder is not known. This sample has roughly 160,000 clones in its table, and roughly 80% of those were observed once. The ten largest clones represent roughly 6% of the sample. The source material was PBMCs or T cells enriched from blood (not recorded which). The source is a woman aged 40 to 55 with acute COVID-19.

The chain couples TRBV18 to TRBJ1-1; tentatively, D is TRBD1 (6 bases). Germline V gives CDR1 KGHSH, CDR2 LQKENI. The V end was cut by 2 bases, the J end by 8 bases, with 12 bases between. This CDR3 spans 13 amino acids. CDR3 sequence (DNA): TGTGCCAGCTCACCAAGCGTCAGGGGAGAAGCTTTCTTT. This codes for CASSPSVRGEAFF.

V usage is TRBV6-5 and J usage is TRBJ2-1, with 13 bases lining up with TRBD2. The CDR3 runs to 13 residues. Germline values: CDR1 MNHEY, CDR2 SVGAGI. With V trimmed by 6 bases and J by 13 bases, 6 bases remained unmatched. The CDR3 sequence: CASRYTSGREQFF. The CDR3 DNA is TGTGCCAGCAGATATACTAGCGGGAGGGAACAGTTCTTC.

This rearrangement joins TRBV20-1 to TRBJ1-2; 7 bases line up with TRBD1. J was trimmed by 12 bases and V by 4 bases; bases with no gene match: 8. Germline values: CDR1 DFQATT, CDR2 SNEGSKA (reference sequence). There are 11 residues in the CDR3. The CDR3 nucleotides read TGCAGTGCTAATACAGGGGCCCGTAACACCTTC. It codes for CSANTGARNTF.